This T cell receptor beta chain was captured in a study of blood T cell repertoires in COVID-19 (dated by TCRdb to 2018 to 2021). With regard to the full study: The collaborator samples originated in the United States, Italy and Spain and spanned the acute and convalescent phases of COVID-19. The material from the prospective study consisted of cDNA or gDNA derived from T cells, B-cell-depleted T cells, or PBMCs. Deeply sampled blood TCRbeta repertoires from subjects exposed to, actively infected with, or recovered from COVID-19 were included in the dataset. The repertoires were made available in a free public database intended to serve as a resource for research on the immune response to SARS-CoV-2. The samples were drawn from the first 160 participants of the ongoing ImmuneRACE study and from over 950 subjects provided by 6 global collaborators. A de-identified subject ID, COVID-19 status, age in years and sex were almost always included in the sample metadata. Where HLA class I and class II types were available, the types were taken from metadata supplied by the sample provider, not from assay-based typing.

CDR1 LNHDA and CDR2 SQIVND were looked up in the germline V gene (reference sequence). The germline ends are 14 bases apart after V is trimmed by 2 bases and J by 4 bases. Inclusive of the bounding cysteine and phenylalanine, the CDR3 is 15 residues long. The entry retains the CDR3 DNA only, 45 bases that are in frame from base 1. TCRbeta CDR3 regions were amplified from genomic DNA by means of the immunoSEQ Assay, a bias-controlled multiplex PCR. The original methods were these. Nucleated cell counts per sample were estimated from amplification of reference gene primers within the assay. To quantify the absolute abundance of each unique TCRbeta CDR3 rearrangement, sequence reads were collapsed and filtered. For each sample, productive Simpson clonality was calculated as the square root of Simpson's diversity index across productive rearrangements. TCRdb stores this immuneACCESS table with in-frame sequences only. Part of the clones is absent; in the studies checked, under half of the shortfall reflects unresolved V genes, and no reason is known for the rest. The V and J calls and clone size were taken over from that table, and D and trimming were inferred from the DNA. The sample profile shows approximately 92,000 clones; roughly 84% of them were found once. 10% to 15% of the sample is held by the ten biggest clonotypes.

What the study reported, not specific to this receptor: Clinical and demographic metadata were provided uncurated, with the amount varying by source and participant.

A note on this clone: It has no known antigen specificity. Per-nucleotide qualities are absent, and no much larger clonotype sits a single base away.

Whole blood was collected in K2EDTA tubes by collaborating institutions according to the institutions' own protocols. For TCRbeta analysis, collaborators shipped samples as frozen whole blood, isolated PBMCs, or DNA extracted from either of those sample types. The sample comprised peripheral blood. The chain is made from TRBV19 and TRBJ1-1; TRBD1 might be the D gene, on 5 matching bases. The receptor was derived from a woman in her sixties or seventies in a cohort sampled during active or convalescent COVID-19. CDR3 sequence: CASSIRRGSGTEAFF. The sequenced DNA is TGTGCCAGTAGTATAAGGAGGGGCTCGGGCACTGAAGCTTTCTTT. Full variable domain (CDR3 extended with the reference TRBV19 and TRBJ1-1 proteins): DGGITQSPKYLFRKEGQNVTLSCEQNLNHDAMYWYRQDPGQGLRLIYYSQIVNDFQKGDIAEGYSVSREKKESFPLTVTSAQKNPTAFYLCASSIRRGSGTEAFFGQGTRLTVV.